Described below is a single T cell receptor (beta chain) sequence and its context. This sample is drawn from a study of lymphopenia after photon versus proton radiotherapy. Only in-frame clones appear in the TCRdb table, and some are missing; sequencing was by immunoSEQ multiplex PCR. Among roughly 76,000 clones listed, 85% to 95% were seen once. The sequence derives from a middle-aged woman with cholangiocarcinoma. The sequenced sample was peripheral blood, obtained from a patient treated with photon-based radiotherapy.

Here the CDR3 DNA reads TGTGCCAGCAGTTTAGCGGGAGTCGGGAATGAGCAGTTCTTC. Its translation is CASSLAGVGNEQFF. The V and J genes are TRBV27 and TRBJ2-1; TRBD2 matches at 7 bases. The germline V gene has CDR1 MNHEY and CDR2 SMNVEV (reference sequence). The CDR3 runs 14 residues. Losses at the gene ends were 2 bases for V and 7 bases for J; bases not matched to a gene: 5.